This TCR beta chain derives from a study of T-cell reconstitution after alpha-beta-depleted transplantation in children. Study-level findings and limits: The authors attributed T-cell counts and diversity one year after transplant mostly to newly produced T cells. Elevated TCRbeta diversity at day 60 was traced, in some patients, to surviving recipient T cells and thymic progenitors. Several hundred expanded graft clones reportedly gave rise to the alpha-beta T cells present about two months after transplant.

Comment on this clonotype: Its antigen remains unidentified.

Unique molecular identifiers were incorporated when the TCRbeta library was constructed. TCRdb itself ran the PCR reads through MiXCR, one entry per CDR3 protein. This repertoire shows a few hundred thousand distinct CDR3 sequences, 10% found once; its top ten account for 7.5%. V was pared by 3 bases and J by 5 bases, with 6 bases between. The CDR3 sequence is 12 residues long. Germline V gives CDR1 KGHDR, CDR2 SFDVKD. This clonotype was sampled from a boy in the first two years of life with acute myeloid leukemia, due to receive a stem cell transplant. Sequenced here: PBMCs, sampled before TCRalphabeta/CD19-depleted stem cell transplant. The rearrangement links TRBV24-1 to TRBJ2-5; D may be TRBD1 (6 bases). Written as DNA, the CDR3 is TGTGCCACCAGTGATGACAGGGAGACCCAGTACTTC. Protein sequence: CATSDDRETQYF.